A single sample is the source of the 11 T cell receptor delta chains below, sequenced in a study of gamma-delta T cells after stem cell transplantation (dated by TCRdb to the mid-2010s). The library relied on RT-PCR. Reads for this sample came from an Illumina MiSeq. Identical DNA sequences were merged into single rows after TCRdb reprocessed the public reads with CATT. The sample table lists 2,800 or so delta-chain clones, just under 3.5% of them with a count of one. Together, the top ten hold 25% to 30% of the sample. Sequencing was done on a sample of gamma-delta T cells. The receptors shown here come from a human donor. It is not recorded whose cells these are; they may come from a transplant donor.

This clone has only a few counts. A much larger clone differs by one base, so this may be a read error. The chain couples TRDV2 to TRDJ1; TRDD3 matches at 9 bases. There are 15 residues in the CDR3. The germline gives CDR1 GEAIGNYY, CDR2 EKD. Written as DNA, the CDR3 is TGTGCCTGTGACACCCTGGGGGATCATACCGATAAACTCACCTTT. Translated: CACDTLGDHTDKLTF.

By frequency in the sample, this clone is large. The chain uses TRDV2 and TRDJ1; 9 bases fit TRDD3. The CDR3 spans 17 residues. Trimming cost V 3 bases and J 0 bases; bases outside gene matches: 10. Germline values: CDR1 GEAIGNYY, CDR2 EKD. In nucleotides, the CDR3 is TGTGCCTGTGACCAAAGTTACTGGGGGACACACACCGATAAACTCATCTTT. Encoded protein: CACDQSYWGTHTDKLIF.

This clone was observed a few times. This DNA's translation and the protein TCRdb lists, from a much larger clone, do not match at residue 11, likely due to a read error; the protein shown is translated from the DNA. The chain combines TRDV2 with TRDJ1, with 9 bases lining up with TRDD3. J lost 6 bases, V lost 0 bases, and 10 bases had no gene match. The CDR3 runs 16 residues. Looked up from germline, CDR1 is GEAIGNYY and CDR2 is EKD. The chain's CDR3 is CACDTVGLGDGNKLIF. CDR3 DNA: TGTGCCTGTGACACCGTTGGCCTGGGGGATGGCAATAAACTCATCTTT.

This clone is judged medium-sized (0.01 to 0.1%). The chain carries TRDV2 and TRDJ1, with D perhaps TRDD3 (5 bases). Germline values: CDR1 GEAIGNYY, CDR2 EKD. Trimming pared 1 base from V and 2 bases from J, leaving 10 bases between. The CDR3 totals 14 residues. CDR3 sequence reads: CACDTAGRTDKLIF. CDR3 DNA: TGTGCCTGTGACACTGCTGGGAGAACCGATAAACTCATCTTT.

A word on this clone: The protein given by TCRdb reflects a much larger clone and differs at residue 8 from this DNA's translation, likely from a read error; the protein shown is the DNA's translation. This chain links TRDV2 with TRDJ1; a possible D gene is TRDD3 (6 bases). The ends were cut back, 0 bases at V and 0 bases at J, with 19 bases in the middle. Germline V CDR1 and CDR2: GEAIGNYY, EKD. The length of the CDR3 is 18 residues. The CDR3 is CACDTVDLGGFDTDKLIF. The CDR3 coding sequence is TGTGCCTGTGACACCGTCGACCTTGGGGGCTTCGACACCGATAAACTCATCTTT.

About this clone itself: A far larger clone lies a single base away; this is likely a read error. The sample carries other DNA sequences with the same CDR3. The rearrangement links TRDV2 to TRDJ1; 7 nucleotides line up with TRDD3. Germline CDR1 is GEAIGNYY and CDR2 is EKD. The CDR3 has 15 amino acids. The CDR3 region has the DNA TGTGCCTGTGACCCCGTGGGGGAATACACCGATAAGCTCATCTTT. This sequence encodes CACDPVGEYTDKLIF.

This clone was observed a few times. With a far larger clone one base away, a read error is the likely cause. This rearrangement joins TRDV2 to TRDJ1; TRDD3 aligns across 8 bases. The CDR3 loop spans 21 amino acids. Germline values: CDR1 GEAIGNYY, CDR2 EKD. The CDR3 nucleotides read TGTGCCTGTGACACCGTTGCCGATTTCTCCCGTACTGGGGGTCCGGCTAGTAAACCCATCTTT. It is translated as CACDTVADFSRTGGPASKPIF.

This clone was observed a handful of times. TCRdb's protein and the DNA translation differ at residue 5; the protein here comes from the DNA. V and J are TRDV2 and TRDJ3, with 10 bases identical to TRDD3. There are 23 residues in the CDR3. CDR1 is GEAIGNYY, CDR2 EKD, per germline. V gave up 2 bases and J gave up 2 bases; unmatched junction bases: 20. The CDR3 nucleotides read TGTGCCTGTGACATCGGGTTTTTGGGGGATACTGGTAAGCCGACCTGGGACACCCGACAGATGTTTTTC. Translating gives CACDIGFLGDTGKPTWDTRQMFF.

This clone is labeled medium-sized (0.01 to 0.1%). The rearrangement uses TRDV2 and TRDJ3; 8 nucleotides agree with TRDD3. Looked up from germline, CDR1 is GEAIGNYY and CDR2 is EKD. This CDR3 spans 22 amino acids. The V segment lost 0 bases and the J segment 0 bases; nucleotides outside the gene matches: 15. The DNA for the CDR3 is TGTGCCTGTGACACCGTGACGTTGGGGGATTCTAAAAGCTCCTGGGACACCCGACAGATGTTTTTC. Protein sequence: CACDTVTLGDSKSSWDTRQMFF.

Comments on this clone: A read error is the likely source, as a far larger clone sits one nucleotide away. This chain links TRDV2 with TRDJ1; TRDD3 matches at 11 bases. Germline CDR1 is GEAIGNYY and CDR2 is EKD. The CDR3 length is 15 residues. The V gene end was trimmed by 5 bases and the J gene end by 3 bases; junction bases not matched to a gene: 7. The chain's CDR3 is CACGPLGDKADKLIF. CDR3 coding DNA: TGTGCCTGTGGCCCACTGGGGGATAAGGCCGATAAACTCATCTTT.

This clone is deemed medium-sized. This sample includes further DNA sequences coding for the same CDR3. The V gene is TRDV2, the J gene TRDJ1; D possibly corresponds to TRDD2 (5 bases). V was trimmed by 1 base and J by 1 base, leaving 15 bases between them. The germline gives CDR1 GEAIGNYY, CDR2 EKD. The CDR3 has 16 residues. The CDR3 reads CACDTLGAPITDKLIF. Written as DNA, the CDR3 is TGTGCCTGTGACACTCTCGGGGCTCCTATCACCGATAAACTCATCTTT.